This T cell receptor beta chain was sequenced during a study of shared clonotypes between healthy human individuals. In the naive CD8 group, cells lacked CD45RO and were positively selected for CCR7, so terminally differentiated effector memory CD45RA+ cells were left out. Regarding this clone: The sample carries other DNA sequences with the same CDR3.

Using immunoSEQ multiplex PCR, the repertoire was profiled, and TCRdb retains in-frame clones only, with some absent. The table lists 1.5 million to 2.5 million clones, 85% to 95% of them singletons. The sequenced sample consisted of naive CD8+ T cells sorted from blood. The receptor was derived from a man in his late teens or twenties in good health.

The CDR3: CASSEGGSYEQYF. In DNA, the CDR3 is TGTGCCAGCAGCGAGGGAGGGTCCTACGAGCAGTACTTC. The V and J genes are TRBV6-1 and TRBJ2-7; 7 bases agree with TRBD2. Germline V CDR1 and CDR2: MNHNS, SASEGT. The CDR3 covers 13 residues. V lost 6 bases and J lost 1; bases outside the gene matches: 3.